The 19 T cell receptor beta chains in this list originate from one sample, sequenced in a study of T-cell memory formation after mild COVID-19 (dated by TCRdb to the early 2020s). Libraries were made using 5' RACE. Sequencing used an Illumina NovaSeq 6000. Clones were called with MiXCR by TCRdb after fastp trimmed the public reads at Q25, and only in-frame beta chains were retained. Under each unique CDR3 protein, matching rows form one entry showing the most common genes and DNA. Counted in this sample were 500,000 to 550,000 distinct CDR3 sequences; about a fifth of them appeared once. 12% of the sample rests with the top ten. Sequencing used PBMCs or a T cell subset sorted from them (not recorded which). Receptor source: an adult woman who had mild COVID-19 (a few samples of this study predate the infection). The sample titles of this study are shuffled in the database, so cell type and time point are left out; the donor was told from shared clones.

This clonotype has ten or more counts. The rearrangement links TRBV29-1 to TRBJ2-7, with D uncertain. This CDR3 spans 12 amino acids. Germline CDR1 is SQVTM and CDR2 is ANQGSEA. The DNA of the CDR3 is TGCAGTGCTAGAGATGGGACCTACGAGCAGTACTTC. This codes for CSARDGTYEQYF.

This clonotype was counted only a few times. CDR3 loop: CASSLDRGPGELFF. The CDR3 coding sequence is TGTGCCAGCAGTCTAGACAGGGGTCCGGGGGAGCTGTTTTTT. This sequence joins TRBV12-3 or TRBV12-4 and TRBJ2-2; 8 nucleotides agree with TRBD1. The CDR3 length is 14 residues. With 5 bases clipped from V and 8 bases from J, the junction kept 7 bases outside the gene matches.

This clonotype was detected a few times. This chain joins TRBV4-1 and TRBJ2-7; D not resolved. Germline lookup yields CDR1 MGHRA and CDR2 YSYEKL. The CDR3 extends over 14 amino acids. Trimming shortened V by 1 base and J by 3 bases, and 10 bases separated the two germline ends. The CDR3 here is CASSQVVQSYEQYF. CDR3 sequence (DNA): TGCGCCAGCAGCCAAGTAGTCCAGAGCTACGAGCAGTACTTC.

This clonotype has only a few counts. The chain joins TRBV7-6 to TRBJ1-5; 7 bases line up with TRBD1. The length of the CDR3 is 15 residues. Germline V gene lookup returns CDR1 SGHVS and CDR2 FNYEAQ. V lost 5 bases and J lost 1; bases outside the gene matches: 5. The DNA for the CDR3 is TGTGCCAGCAGCCGACGACAGGGAAGCAATCAGCCCCAGCATTTT. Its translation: CASSRRQGSNQPQHF.

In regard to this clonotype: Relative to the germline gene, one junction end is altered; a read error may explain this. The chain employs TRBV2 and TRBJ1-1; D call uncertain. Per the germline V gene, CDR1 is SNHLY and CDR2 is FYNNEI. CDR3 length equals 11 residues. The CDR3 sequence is CASSENSKVLF. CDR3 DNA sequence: TGTGCCAGCAGTGAAAACTCGAAGGTTCTCTTT.

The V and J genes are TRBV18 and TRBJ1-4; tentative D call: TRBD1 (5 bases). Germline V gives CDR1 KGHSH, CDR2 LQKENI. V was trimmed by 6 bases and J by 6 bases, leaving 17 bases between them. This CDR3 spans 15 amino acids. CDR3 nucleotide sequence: TGTGCCAGCTCCGGTCGAGGGACGGGGGATGAAAAACTGTTTTTT. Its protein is CASSGRGTGDEKLFF.

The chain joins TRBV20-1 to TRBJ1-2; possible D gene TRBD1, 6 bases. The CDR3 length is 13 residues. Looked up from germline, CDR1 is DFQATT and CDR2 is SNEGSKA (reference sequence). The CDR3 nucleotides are TGCAGCCACCCAGAATGGGGGCATAATGGCTACACCTTC. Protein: CSHPEWGHNGYTF.

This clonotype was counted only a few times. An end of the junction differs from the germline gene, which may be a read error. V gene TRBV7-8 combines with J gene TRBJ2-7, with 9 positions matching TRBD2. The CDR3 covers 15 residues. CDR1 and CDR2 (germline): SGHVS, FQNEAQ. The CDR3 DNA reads TGTGCCAGCAGTCGTAGCGGGAGCCCGTCCTACGAGCAGTATTTC. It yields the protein CASSRSGSPSYEQYF.

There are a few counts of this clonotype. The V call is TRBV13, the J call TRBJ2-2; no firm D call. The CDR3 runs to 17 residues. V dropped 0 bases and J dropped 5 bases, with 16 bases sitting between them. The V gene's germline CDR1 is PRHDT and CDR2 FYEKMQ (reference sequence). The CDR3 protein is CASSLGLGPPGTGELFF. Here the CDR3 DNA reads TGTGCCAGCAGCTTAGGCCTCGGACCTCCGGGTACCGGGGAGCTGTTTTTT.

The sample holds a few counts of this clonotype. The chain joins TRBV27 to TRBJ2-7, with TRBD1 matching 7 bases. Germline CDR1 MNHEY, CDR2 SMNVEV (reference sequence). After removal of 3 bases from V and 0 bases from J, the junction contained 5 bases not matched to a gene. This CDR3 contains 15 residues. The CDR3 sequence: CASSFRQGSSYEQYF. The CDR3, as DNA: TGTGCCAGCAGTTTTCGACAGGGAAGCTCCTACGAGCAGTACTTC.

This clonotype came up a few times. The chain's CDR3 is CASSTGQGKVEQYF. The CDR3 nucleotides read TGTGCCAGCAGTACTGGACAGGGGAAGGTCGAGCAGTACTTC. The chain is built from TRBV28 and TRBJ2-7; 9 bases line up with TRBD1. This CDR3 contains 14 residues. V shed 5 bases and J 6 bases; nucleotides not matched to a gene: 8. Germline CDR1 is MDHEN and CDR2 is SYDVKM. The variable domain in full, completed from reference TRBV28 and TRBJ2-7, reads DVKVTQSSRYLVKRTGEKVFLECVQDMDHENMFWYRQDPGLGLRLIYFSYDVKMKEKGDIPEGYSVSREKKERFSLILESASTNQTSMYLCASSTGQGKVEQYFGPGTRLTVT.

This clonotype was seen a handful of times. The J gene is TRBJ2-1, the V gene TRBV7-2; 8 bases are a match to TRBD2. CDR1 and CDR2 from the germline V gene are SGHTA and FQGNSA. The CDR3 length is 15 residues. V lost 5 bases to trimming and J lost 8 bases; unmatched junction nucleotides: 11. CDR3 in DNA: TGTGCCAGCAGCACCTCGGGACTAGTATTTTATGAGCAGTTCTTC. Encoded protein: CASSTSGLVFYEQFF.

CDR3 residues: CASSYSIQGLSYEQYF. In nucleotides, the CDR3 is TGTGCCAGCAGTTACTCGATCCAGGGATTATCCTACGAGCAGTACTTC. The gene calls are TRBV6-5 and TRBJ2-7, with D possibly TRBD1 on 5 matching bases. CDR3 length equals 16 residues. Germline V gene data show CDR1 as MNHEY and CDR2 as SVGAGI. Trimming pared 0 bases from V and 1 base from J, leaving 13 bases between.

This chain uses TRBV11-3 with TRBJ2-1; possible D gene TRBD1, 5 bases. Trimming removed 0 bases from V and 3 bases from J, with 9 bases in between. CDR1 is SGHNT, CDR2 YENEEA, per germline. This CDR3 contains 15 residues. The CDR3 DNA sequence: TGTGCCAGCAGCTTAGAGCCCGACAGCTACAATGAGCAGTTCTTC. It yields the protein CASSLEPDSYNEQFF.

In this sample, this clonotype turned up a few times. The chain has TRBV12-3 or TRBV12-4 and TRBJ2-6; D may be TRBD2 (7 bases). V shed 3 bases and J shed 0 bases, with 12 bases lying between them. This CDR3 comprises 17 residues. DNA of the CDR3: TGTGCCAGCAGTTTCAAAGGGGGGGGCTCTGGGGCCAACGTCCTGACTTTC. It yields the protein CASSFKGGGSGANVLTF.

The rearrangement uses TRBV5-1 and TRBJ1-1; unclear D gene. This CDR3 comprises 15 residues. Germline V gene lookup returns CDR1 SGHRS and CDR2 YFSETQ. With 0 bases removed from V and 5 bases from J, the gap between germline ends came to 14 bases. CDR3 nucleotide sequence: TGCGCCAGCAGCTTGGCATGGGGAGGAGGGACTGAAGCTTTCTTT. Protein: CASSLAWGGGTEAFF. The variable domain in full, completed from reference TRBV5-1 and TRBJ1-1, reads KAGVTQTPRYLIKTRGQQVTLSCSPISGHRSVSWYQQTPGQGLQFLFEYFSETQRNKGNFPGRFSGRQFSNSRSEMNVSTLELGDSALYLCASSLAWGGGTEAFFGQGTRLTVV.

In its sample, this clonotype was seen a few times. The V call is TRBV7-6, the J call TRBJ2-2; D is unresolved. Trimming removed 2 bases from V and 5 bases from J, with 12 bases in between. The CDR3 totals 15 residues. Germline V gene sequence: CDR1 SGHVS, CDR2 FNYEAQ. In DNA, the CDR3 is TGTGCCAGCAGCTTAACGGCTACGGAAACCGGGGAGCTGTTTTTT. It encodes CASSLTATETGELFF.

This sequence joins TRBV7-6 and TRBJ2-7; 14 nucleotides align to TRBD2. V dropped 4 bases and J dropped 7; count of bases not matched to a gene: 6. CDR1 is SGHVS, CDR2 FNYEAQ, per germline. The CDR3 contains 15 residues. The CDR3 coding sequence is TGTGCCAGCAGCTCCGGGACTAGCGGGAGCGGGGAGCAGTACTTC. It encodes CASSSGTSGSGEQYF.

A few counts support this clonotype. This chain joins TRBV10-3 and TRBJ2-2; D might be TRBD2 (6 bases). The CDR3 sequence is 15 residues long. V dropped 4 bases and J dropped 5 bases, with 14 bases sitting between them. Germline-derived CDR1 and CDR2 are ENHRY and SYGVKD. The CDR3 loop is CAISGRGPPTGELFF. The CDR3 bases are TGTGCCATCAGTGGGAGGGGCCCTCCAACCGGGGAGCTGTTTTTT.